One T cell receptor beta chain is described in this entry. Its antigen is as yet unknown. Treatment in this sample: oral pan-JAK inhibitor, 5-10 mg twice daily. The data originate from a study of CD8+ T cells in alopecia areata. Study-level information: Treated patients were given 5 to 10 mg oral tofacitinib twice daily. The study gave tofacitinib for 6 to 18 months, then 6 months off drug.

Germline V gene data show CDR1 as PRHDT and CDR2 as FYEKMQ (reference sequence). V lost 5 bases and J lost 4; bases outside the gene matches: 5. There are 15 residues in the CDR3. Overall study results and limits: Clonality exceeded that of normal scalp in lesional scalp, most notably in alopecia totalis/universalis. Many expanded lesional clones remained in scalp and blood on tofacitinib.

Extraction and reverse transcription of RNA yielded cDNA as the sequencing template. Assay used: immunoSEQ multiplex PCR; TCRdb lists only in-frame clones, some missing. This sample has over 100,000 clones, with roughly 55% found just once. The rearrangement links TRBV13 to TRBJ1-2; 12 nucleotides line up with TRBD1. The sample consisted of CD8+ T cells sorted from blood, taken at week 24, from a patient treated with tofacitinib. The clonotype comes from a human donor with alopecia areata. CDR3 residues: CASSPGTGGSYGYTF. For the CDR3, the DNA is TGTGCCAGCAGCCCCGGGACAGGGGGCAGCTATGGCTACACCTTC.